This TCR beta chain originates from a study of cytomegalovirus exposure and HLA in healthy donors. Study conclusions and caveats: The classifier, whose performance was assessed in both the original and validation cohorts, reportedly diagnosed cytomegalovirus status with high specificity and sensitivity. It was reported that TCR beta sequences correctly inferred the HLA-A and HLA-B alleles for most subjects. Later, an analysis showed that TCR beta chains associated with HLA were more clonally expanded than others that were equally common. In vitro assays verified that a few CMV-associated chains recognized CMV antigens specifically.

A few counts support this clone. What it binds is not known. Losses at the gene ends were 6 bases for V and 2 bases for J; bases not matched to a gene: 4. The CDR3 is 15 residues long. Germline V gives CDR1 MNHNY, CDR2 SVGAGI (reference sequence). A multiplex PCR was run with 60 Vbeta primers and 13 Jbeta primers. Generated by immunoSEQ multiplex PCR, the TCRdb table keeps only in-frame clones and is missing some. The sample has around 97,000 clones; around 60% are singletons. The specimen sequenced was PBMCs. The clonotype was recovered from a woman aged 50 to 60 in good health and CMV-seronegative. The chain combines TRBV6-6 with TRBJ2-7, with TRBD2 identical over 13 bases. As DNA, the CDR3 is TGTGCCAGCAGAATTACTAGCGGGAGGGCCTACGAGCAGTACTTC. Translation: CASRITSGRAYEQYF.